A selection of T cell receptor beta chains follows, all from one sample in a study of T cell repertoires in cytomegalovirus infection. The antigens these receptors bind are not known. Each CDR3 protein is one row after TCRdb ran MiXCR on the reads. Here the sample spans 550,000 to 850,000 distinct CDR3 sequences, around 35% being singletons. The input for sequencing was cultured PBMCs, taken from culture after CMV antigen stimulation. Receptor source: a human donor in good health (CMV status not recorded). Some clones in this sample may be carry-over from other donors' samples. CDR3s include the opening cysteine and the closing phenylalanine or tryptophan. A D gene is named only where the DNA matches it firmly. Some rows have no size entry. The others give once, few or many, or a class for an expanded clone.

TRBV6-6	.	.	TRBJ2-4	CASSYSTGAKNIQYF	TGTGCCAGCAGTTACTCGACCGGGGCCAAAAACATTCAGTACTTC
TRBV7-8	TRBD1	many	TRBJ1-1	CASSVRQGTEAFF	TGTGCCAGCAGCGTAAGACAGGGCACTGAAGCTTTCTTT
TRBV12-3/TRBV12-4	.	.	TRBJ1-1	CASSFLSFQGTEAFF	TGTGCCAGCAGTTTCCTTTCCTTTCAAGGCACTGAAGCTTTCTTT
TRBV7-2	.	.	TRBJ1-5	CASSLALNDLQPQHF	TGTGCCAGCAGCTTAGCCTTAAACGACCTACAGCCCCAGCATTTT
TRBV19	.	.	TRBJ1-5	CASSHRVGQPQHF	TGTGCCAGTAGCCACAGGGTTGGTCAGCCCCAGCATTTT
TRBV10-3	TRBD2	.	TRBJ2-1	CATLSSGRTYNEQFF	TGTGCCACCCTCTCCAGCGGGAGGACTTACAATGAGCAGTTCTTC
TRBV20-1	TRBD2	.	TRBJ2-1	CSATSGMGNEQFF	TGCAGTGCTACGAGCGGGATGGGCAATGAGCAGTTCTTC
TRBV10-3	TRBD1	.	TRBJ1-2	CAISGGQGIDGYTF	TGTGCCATCAGTGGAGGACAGGGGATTGATGGCTACACCTTC
TRBV2	TRBD2	.	TRBJ2-5	CASSEGLADQETQYF	TGTGCCAGCAGTGAAGGACTAGCGGACCAAGAGACCCAGTACTTC
TRBV20-1	TRBD2	.	TRBJ2-1	CSARDGRQDEQFF	TGCAGTGCTAGAGACGGGAGGCAGGATGAGCAGTTCTTC
TRBV29-1	.	.	TRBJ2-1	CSVESDYNEQFF	TGCAGCGTTGAAAGTGACTACAATGAGCAGTTCTTC
TRBV12-3/TRBV12-4	TRBD1	.	TRBJ1-4	CASLWDREEKLFF	TGTGCCAGCCTGTGGGACAGGGAAGAAAAACTGTTTTTT
TRBV7-2	.	few	TRBJ1-3	CASSLEVSGGRNTIYF	TGTGCCAGCAGCTTAGAGGTGTCAGGTGGTAGAAACACCATATATTTT
TRBV7-9	.	.	TRBJ2-7	CASSFRMRDHEQYF	TGTGCCAGCAGCTTCCGCATGAGGGACCACGAGCAGTACTTC
TRBV5-6	.	.	TRBJ2-7	CASSLGLGLYEQYF	TGTGCCAGCAGCTTGGGGTTGGGGCTCTACGAGCAGTACTTC
TRBV28	.	few	TRBJ1-5	CASSLGQTIFNQPQHF	TGTGCCAGCAGTTTGGGTCAGACAATCTTCAATCAGCCCCAGCATTTT
TRBV20-1	.	.	TRBJ1-1	CSARVPGSDTEAFF	TGCAGTGCTAGAGTCCCAGGGTCGGACACTGAAGCTTTCTTT
TRBV7-2	.	many	TRBJ2-2	CASSLAGYTGELFF	TGTGCCAGCAGCTTAGCGGGGTACACCGGGGAGCTGTTTTTT
TRBV12-3/TRBV12-4	.	many	TRBJ1-5	CASSLSSGQWQPQHF	TGTGCCAGCAGTTTATCTTCGGGGCAGTGGCAGCCCCAGCATTTT
TRBV4-1	.	few	TRBJ1-5	CASSQVRGSNQPQHF	TGCGCCAGCAGCCAAGTCAGGGGTAGCAATCAGCCCCAGCATTTT
TRBV6-2/TRBV6-3	.	.	TRBJ1-2	CASNDLATGYGYTF	TGTGCCAGCAACGACCTCGCAACGGGCTATGGCTACACCTTC
TRBV20-1	.	.	TRBJ2-3	CSARQEGTDTQYF	TGCAGTGCTCGACAGGAGGGGACAGATACGCAGTATTTT
TRBV19	TRBD2	few	TRBJ2-1	CASSSGTSHFF	TGTGCCAGTAGTAGCGGGACTAGCCATTTCTTC
TRBV6-1	.	few	TRBJ1-2	CASRQAGPPYGYTF	TGTGCCAGCAGACAGGCCGGTCCCCCCTATGGCTACACCTTC
TRBV12-3/TRBV12-4	TRBD2	.	TRBJ2-7	CASSSAGVYEQYF	TGTGCCAGCAGCTCCGCGGGGGTCTACGAGCAGTACTTC
TRBV12-3/TRBV12-4	.	few	TRBJ1-1	CASSPGHNTEAFF	TGTGCCAGCAGCCCCGGACACAACACTGAAGCTTTCTTT
TRBV6-1	.	.	TRBJ2-7	CASSGQTRSFTYEQYF	TGTGCCAGCAGTGGACAGACCCGATCGTTCACCTACGAGCAGTACTTC
TRBV6-1	.	.	TRBJ1-5	CASSPLWGNQPQHF	TGTGCCAGCAGTCCTTTGTGGGGTAATCAGCCCCAGCATTTT
TRBV7-9	.	many	TRBJ2-7	CASSFSSYEQYF	TGTGCCAGCAGCTTTAGCTCCTACGAGCAGTACTTC
TRBV7-6	.	few	TRBJ2-1	CASSLQRVRVVYNEQFF	TGTGCCAGCAGCTTACAAAGGGTTCGCGTCGTCTACAATGAGCAGTTCTTC
TRBV14	.	few	TRBJ1-1	CASSSWRSISNTEAFF	TGTGCCAGCAGTTCCTGGCGTAGCATCTCGAACACTGAAGCTTTCTTT
TRBV15	.	.	TRBJ2-3	CATSPPIRNTDTQYF	TGTGCCACCAGCCCCCCCATCAGGAACACAGATACGCAGTATTTT
TRBV7-2	.	many	TRBJ2-7	CASSDRGRGGEQYF	TGTGCCAGCAGCGACCGGGGCCGAGGAGGCGAGCAGTACTTC
TRBV20-1	.	few	TRBJ1-2	CSAESGTNYGYTF	TGCAGTGCTGAATCAGGGACTAACTATGGCTACACCTTC
TRBV5-4	TRBD2	few	TRBJ2-3	CASSFPGTTRGNTQYF	TGTGCCAGCAGCTTTCCTGGGACTACCCGGGGGAATACGCAGTATTTT
TRBV7-8	TRBD1	many	TRBJ2-4	CASSLGRTGLAVNIQYF	TGTGCCAGCAGCTTAGGAAGGACAGGGTTGGCTGTAAACATTCAGTACTTC
TRBV6-6	TRBD2	.	TRBJ2-1	CASTQRGGGPGEQFF	TGTGCCAGCACCCAGCGGGGCGGGGGGCCCGGGGAGCAGTTCTTC
TRBV6-2/TRBV6-3	TRBD2	.	TRBJ2-3	CASSPWTSHSRTQYF	TGTGCCAGCAGCCCCTGGACTAGCCATTCGCGTACGCAGTATTTT
TRBV7-9	.	many	TRBJ1-3	CASSSTGNTIYF	TGTGCCAGCAGTTCGACTGGAAACACCATATATTTT
TRBV5-6	.	.	TRBJ1-1	CASSGGTLTEAFF	TGTGCCAGCAGTGGGGGGACGCTGACTGAAGCTTTCTTT
TRBV28	.	.	TRBJ2-5	CASSLAPTQWEETQYF	TGTGCCAGCAGTTTGGCCCCGACACAGTGGGAGGAGACCCAGTACTTC
TRBV28	.	few	TRBJ2-1	CASSLNRVQFF	TGTGCCAGCAGTCTAAACAGGGTGCAGTTCTTC